This T cell receptor beta chain was sequenced in a study of cytomegalovirus exposure and HLA in healthy donors. The primer mix had 60 Vbeta and 13 Jbeta primers. Libraries were prepared by immunoSEQ multiplex PCR; TCRdb keeps only in-frame clonotypes and omits some of them. The table shows some 180,000 clones, with over 75% occurring only once. This TCR was recovered from a woman aged 25 to 39 in good health and CMV-seronegative. Sequenced input: PBMCs.

Here the CDR3 reads CASSEPISYEQYF. CDR3 sequence (DNA): TGTGCCAGCAGTGAACCCATATCCTACGAGCAGTACTTC. V is TRBV2 and J is TRBJ2-5; D ambiguous. The closer fit of TRBJ2-7 to the DNA end suggests the J call may be wrong. CDR3 length: 13 residues. Germline lookup yields CDR1 SNHLY and CDR2 FYNNEI.